A selection of T cell receptor beta chains follows, all from one sample in a study of T cells after yellow fever vaccination. TCRdb reprocessed the 5' RACE reads with MiXCR, giving one entry per CDR3 protein. The repertoire holds 250,000 or so distinct CDR3 sequences, with approximately 3.5% as singletons. Sequencing was performed on PBMCs, taken 15 days after the yellow fever booster vaccination. These receptors were collected from a man aged 18 to 30 who received the YFV17D yellow fever vaccine. Each CDR3 is given with its conserved first and last residue. The D gene is left open where the match is weak.

V,D,J,CDR3
TRBV11-2,.,TRBJ1-1,CASSADRNTEAFF
TRBV7-2,.,TRBJ1-1,CASSLALDRRTEAFF
TRBV18,.,TRBJ1-1,CASSPYQGSTEAFF
TRBV7-2,.,TRBJ2-3,CASTEVGARTDTQYF
TRBV12-3/TRBV12-4,.,TRBJ2-2,CASKGQNTGELFF
TRBV7-3,.,TRBJ2-3,CASSLSGGGPDTQYF
TRBV30,TRBD1,TRBJ2-2,CAWSVQGALFF
TRBV5-1,.,TRBJ2-7,CASSLRGLTPYEQYF
TRBV6-1,.,TRBJ1-2,CASSLKGRGDYGYTF
TRBV3-1,.,TRBJ2-1,CASSQVAGVMNEQFF
TRBV7-3,TRBD1,TRBJ1-2,CASSFYPTGANGYTF
TRBV5-1,.,TRBJ2-5,CASRQQETQYF
TRBV6-2/TRBV6-3,.,TRBJ2-2,CASSSTVNTGELFF
TRBV27,TRBD1,TRBJ2-7,CASSKTGGLYEQYF
TRBV7-9,.,TRBJ1-1,CASTTRVTEAFF
TRBV15,TRBD1,TRBJ1-2,CATSRAGGGYTF
TRBV29-1,.,TRBJ2-1,CSVGTSEQFF
TRBV5-1,TRBD2,TRBJ2-3,CASSLGTSGDTQYF
TRBV6-1,TRBD2,TRBJ2-7,CATEAGSYEQYF
TRBV20-1,TRBD1,TRBJ1-2,CSARDGTGGPRNGYTF
TRBV25-1,.,TRBJ2-1,CASSEFWTRMFF
TRBV5-1,TRBD2,TRBJ2-2,CASSKRAGVPNTGELFF
TRBV7-2,.,TRBJ1-2,CASSKPDRYYGYTF
TRBV4-1,TRBD1,TRBJ1-5,CASSQPGTGVQHF
TRBV5-1,.,TRBJ1-1,CASSLGAAGMNTEAFF
TRBV4-2,TRBD2,TRBJ2-2,CASSQEPGGAAGELFF
TRBV7-9,.,TRBJ2-3,CASSLSGGNSPDTQYF
TRBV12-3/TRBV12-4,.,TRBJ1-2,CASAQTRFLYGYTF
TRBV12-3/TRBV12-4,.,TRBJ1-4,CASSRDSRNEKLFF
TRBV7-6,.,TRBJ2-5,CASSLDAGYQETQYF
TRBV3-1,.,TRBJ2-5,CASSAGTHQETQYF
TRBV10-3,.,TRBJ2-3,CAISGEGATSTDTQYF
TRBV12-3/TRBV12-4,.,TRBJ1-5,CASRGDHGGQPQHF
TRBV10-3,.,TRBJ2-5,CAIRAGQLQETQYF
TRBV5-1,TRBD1,TRBJ1-6,CASSLAPQGANSPLHF
TRBV14,.,TRBJ2-5,CASSQEAELQPQETQYF
TRBV5-6,.,TRBJ2-5,CASSLARASRSGGETQYF
TRBV2,TRBD2,TRBJ2-1,CASSIRLANNEQFF
TRBV10-3,.,TRBJ1-1,CAISESSVSRNTEAFF
TRBV6-1,TRBD1,TRBJ1-2,CASGDPGTGNNGYTF
TRBV20-1,.,TRBJ2-7,CSASKAGRNEQYF
TRBV5-1,.,TRBJ1-1,CASSVRMNTEAFF
TRBV12-3/TRBV12-4,.,TRBJ1-6,CASTQLGGAPLHF
TRBV6-5,.,TRBJ1-3,CASTSGQGGNTIYF
TRBV6-5,.,TRBJ2-3,CASSYASGGADTQYF
TRBV12-5,TRBD1,TRBJ1-2,CASAPGQPYGYTF
TRBV20-1,.,TRBJ1-6,CSASRASPLHF
TRBV12-3/TRBV12-4,TRBD1,TRBJ2-3,CASNSGQGRTDTQYF
TRBV9,.,TRBJ2-5,CASSVRGPETQYF
TRBV12-3/TRBV12-4,.,TRBJ1-1,CASTLAGQNTEAFF